The 13 T cell receptor beta chains given below trace back to one sample, sequenced in a study of cytomegalovirus exposure and HLA in healthy donors. Vbeta (60) and Jbeta (13) primers were used in the PCR. TCRdb keeps only in-frame clones here, not all; method: immunoSEQ multiplex PCR. Among roughly 80,000 clones listed, about 60% were seen once. The sequenced material came from PBMCs. Receptors were obtained from a man aged 30 to 45 in good health and CMV-seropositive.

The chain uses TRBV27 and TRBJ2-7; D not certain. There are 12 residues in the CDR3. Germline CDR1 and CDR2: MNHEY and SMNVEV (reference sequence). V lost 4 bases and J lost 3, with 7 bases in between. The CDR3 sequence: CASSSSIYEQYF. CDR3 nucleotide sequence: TGTGCCAGCAGTTCCAGTATCTACGAGCAGTACTTC.

This clone was found a few times. The chain recombines TRBV7-3 with TRBJ2-3, with D maybe TRBD1 (5 bases). Germline V gene sequence: CDR1 SGHTA, CDR2 FQGTGA. The ends were cut back, 4 bases at V and 0 bases at J, with 11 bases in the middle. The CDR3 contains 15 residues. In nucleotides, the CDR3 is TGTGCCAGCAGCTCGCCGACAGAAAGCACAGATACGCAGTATTTT. As protein: CASSSPTESTDTQYF. The full variable domain, with the rest looked up from reference TRBV7-3 and TRBJ2-3, is GAGVSQTPSNKVTEKGKYVELRCDPISGHTALYWYRQSLGQGPEFLIYFQGTGAADDSGLPNDRFFAVRPEGSVSTLKIQRTERGDSAVYLCASSSPTESTDTQYFGPGTRLTVL.

The chain uses TRBV5-1 and TRBJ2-5; 7 bases agree with TRBD2. Trimming at V came to 2 bases and at J to 1 base, leaving 5 bases not matched to a gene. The CDR3 extends over 15 amino acids. CDR1 is SGHRS and CDR2 is YFSETQ in the germline V gene. This CDR3 reads CASSLRPSGQETQYF. The CDR3 nucleotides read TGCGCCAGCAGCTTACGTCCTAGCGGCCAAGAGACCCAGTACTTC.

In this sample, this clone turned up a few times. The rearrangement joins TRBV11-1 to TRBJ2-7, with D possibly being TRBD2 (5 bases). The germline V gene has CDR1 SGHAT and CDR2 FQDESV (reference sequence). The CDR3 runs to 15 residues. The V gene lost 0 bases and the J gene lost 0 bases, with 9 bases spanning the gap. The CDR3 reads CASSLAGNPSYEQYF. CDR3 DNA: TGTGCCAGCAGCTTAGCCGGGAACCCCTCCTACGAGCAGTACTTC. Using reference TRBV11-1 and TRBJ2-7 for the parts outside the CDR3, the full variable domain is EAEVAQSPRYKITEKSQAVAFWCDPISGHATLYWYRQILGQGPELLVQFQDESVVDDSQLPKDRFSAERLKGVDSTLKIQPAELGDSAMYLCASSLAGNPSYEQYFGPGTRLTVT.

The gene calls are TRBV5-8 and TRBJ2-5; TRBD2 matches at 8 bases. The CDR3 has 16 residues. Germline V gene lookup returns CDR1 SGHTS and CDR2 YDEGEE. J was trimmed by 4 bases and V by 6 bases; bases with no gene match: 14. This chain's CDR3 is CASNRGGLVRSETQYF. CDR3 in DNA: TGTGCCAGCAACAGAGGGGGACTAGTGAGGTCAGAGACCCAGTACTTC.

The chain couples TRBV7-2 to TRBJ1-1, with 7 bases matching TRBD1. CDR3 size: 13 residues. CDR1 and CDR2 (germline): SGHTA, FQGNSA. The V gene end was trimmed by 3 bases and the J gene end by 4 bases; junction bases not matched to a gene: 2. The CDR3 bases are TGTGCCAGCAGCTTGGACAGGACCACTGAAGCTTTCTTT. Encoded protein: CASSLDRTTEAFF. The full variable domain, with the rest looked up from reference TRBV7-2 and TRBJ1-1, is GAGVSQSPSNKVTEKGKDVELRCDPISGHTALYWYRQSLGQGLEFLIYFQGNSAPDKSGLPSDRFSAERTGGSVSTLTIQRTQQEDSAVYLCASSLDRTTEAFFGQGTRLTVV.

V and J are TRBV7-9 and TRBJ2-5; 7 nucleotides agree with TRBD2. The germline V gene has CDR1 SEHNR and CDR2 FQNEAQ (reference sequence). Trimming cost V 5 bases and J 5 bases; bases outside gene matches: 14. The CDR3 totals 16 residues. The DNA of the CDR3 is TGTGCCAGCAGCCGACGGGGAGGGAGGGCGAGGGAGACCCAGTACTTC. It yields the protein CASSRRGGRARETQYF. The variable domain in full, with the rest retrieved from reference TRBV7-9 and TRBJ2-5, is DTGVSQNPRHKITKRGQNVTFRCDPISEHNRLYWYRQTLGQGPEFLTYFQNEAQLEKSRLLSDRFSAERPKGSFSTLEIQRTEQGDSAMYLCASSRRGGRARETQYFGPGTRLLVL.

V is TRBV27 and J is TRBJ2-3; TRBD2 agrees at 11 bases. Losses at the gene ends were 6 bases for V and 0 bases for J; bases not matched to a gene: 8. The CDR3 covers 17 residues. Per germline, CDR1 MNHEY and CDR2 SMNVEV (reference sequence). CDR3 DNA sequence: TGTGCCAGCAGATGGCTAGCGGGAGGCCCGAGCACAGATACGCAGTATTTT. This codes for CASRWLAGGPSTDTQYF.

The V gene is TRBV5-6, the J gene TRBJ2-3; 7 bases agree with TRBD1. The trim removed 1 base at V and 7 bases at J, leaving 9 bases unmatched. Germline V gene data show CDR1 as SGHDT and CDR2 as YYEEEE. The length of the CDR3 is 15 residues. CDR3 sequence: CASSLKTGSANTQYF. CDR3 DNA sequence: TGTGCCAGCAGCTTGAAGACAGGGAGCGCGAATACGCAGTATTTT.

The chain links TRBV7-3 to TRBJ2-5; D is ambiguous. The CDR3 length is 13 residues. The germline CDR1 and CDR2 sequences are SGHTA and FQGTGA. The V gene lost 4 bases and the J gene lost 3 bases, with 9 bases spanning the gap. In DNA, the CDR3 is TGTGCCAGCAGCTACAGCTTAGAAGAGACCCAGTACTTC. Translated, it gives CASSYSLEETQYF.

This clone has only a few counts. V usage is TRBV28 and J usage is TRBJ1-2, with 8 bases matching TRBD1. The CDR3 runs 15 residues. Germline V gene sequence: CDR1 MDHEN, CDR2 SYDVKM. After removal of 2 bases from V and 1 base from J, the junction contained 3 bases not matched to a gene. CDR3 DNA sequence: TGTGCCAGCAGTTTACAGGGGGCCTATAACTATGGCTACACCTTC. It is translated as CASSLQGAYNYGYTF.

The rearrangement links TRBV7-9 to TRBJ2-7, with D uncertain. V lost 5 bases, J lost 4 bases, and 21 bases lay in between. The germline V gene has CDR1 SEHNR and CDR2 FQNEAQ (reference sequence). There are 16 residues in the CDR3. The CDR3 coding sequence is TGTGCCAGCAGCCCTACTCAGGTGAAAAATAGGTACGAGCAGTACTTC. Amino acid sequence: CASSPTQVKNRYEQYF.

This clone has just a few counts. At one of its ends the junction is not consistent with the germline gene, which may arise from a read error. The V gene is TRBV10-1, the J gene TRBJ2-7, with 12 bases matching TRBD2. CDR3 length equals 19 residues. Germline lookup yields CDR1 WNHNN and CDR2 SYGVQD (reference sequence). Here the CDR3 reads CAGSEGRWTSGALVYEQYF. Here the CDR3 DNA reads TGCGCCGGCAGTGAGGGTAGATGGACTAGCGGGGCCCTGGTCTACGAGCAGTACTTC.